Listed below are T cell receptor beta chains from one sample, sequenced in a study of response to subunit inactivated influenza vaccine. TCRdb used MiXCR to reprocess the RT-PCR reads, holding one entry per CDR3 protein. The sample includes 400,000 to 550,000 distinct CDR3 sequences, about 25% of them seen just once. The sample in question was CD4+ T cells sorted from PBMCs, obtained 4 to 6 days after vaccination. The source of these receptors is a man between 45 and 60 years old who received an inactivated influenza vaccine. Both conserved end residues are part of each CDR3. Each record gives: CDR3 protein, CDR3 DNA, D gene, V gene, clone size, J gene. A D gene is named only where the DNA matches it firmly. The size entry is marked missing in some rows and otherwise reads once, few, many or a size class.

CDR3: CASRAQIATNEKLFF
DNA: TGTGCCAGCAGAGCCCAGATTGCAACTAATGAAAAACTGTTTTTT
D: .
V: TRBV12-3/TRBV12-4
size: many
J: TRBJ1-4

CDR3: CASSLRRGASYNEQFF
DNA: TGTGCCAGCAGCTTAAGGCGGGGCGCGTCCTACAATGAGCAGTTCTTC
D: .
V: TRBV11-1
size: few
J: TRBJ2-1

CDR3: CASSLGAGSSYEQYF
DNA: TGTGCCAGCAGTTTGGGTGCAGGGAGCTCCTACGAGCAGTACTTC
D: .
V: TRBV28
size: .
J: TRBJ2-7

CDR3: CASSFSQGAQETQYF
DNA: TGCGCCAGCAGCTTTTCTCAGGGGGCGCAAGAGACCCAGTACTTC
D: TRBD1
V: TRBV5-1
size: .
J: TRBJ2-5

CDR3: CASSSGTSGRAGQYF
DNA: TGTGCCAGCAGCTCCGGGACTAGCGGGAGGGCCGGGCAGTATTTT
D: TRBD2
V: TRBV7-2
size: few
J: TRBJ2-3

CDR3: CSARILAKSTDTQYF
DNA: TGCAGTGCTAGAATATTAGCGAAGAGCACAGATACGCAGTATTTT
D: .
V: TRBV20-1
size: few
J: TRBJ2-3

CDR3: CASSYSPGTDTQYF
DNA: TGTGCCAGCAGTTACTCACCGGGGACAGATACGCAGTATTTT
D: .
V: TRBV6-5
size: .
J: TRBJ2-3

CDR3: CASSQDLVAGGPVKAGELFF
DNA: TGCGCCAGCAGCCAAGATCTGGTAGCGGGAGGGCCGGTAAAAGCCGGGGAGCTGTTTTTT
D: TRBD2
V: TRBV4-3
size: .
J: TRBJ2-2

CDR3: CASSESTVGGVSDTEAFF
DNA: TGCGCCAGCAGTGAGTCGACAGTCGGAGGGGTCTCGGACACTGAAGCTTTCTTT
D: .
V: TRBV10-2
size: many
J: TRBJ1-1

CDR3: CSSAVGTGSTDTQYF
DNA: TGCAGCTCAGCCGTCGGGACAGGGAGCACAGATACGCAGTATTTT
D: TRBD1
V: TRBV29-1
size: .
J: TRBJ2-3

CDR3: CSASLSGSSSYNEQFF
DNA: TGCAGTGCTAGTCTTAGCGGGAGTAGCTCCTACAATGAGCAGTTCTTC
D: TRBD2
V: TRBV20-1
size: .
J: TRBJ2-1

CDR3: CASSLWSLTSTDTQYF
DNA: TGTGCCAGCAGCTTGTGGTCTCTTACTAGCACAGATACGCAGTATTTT
D: .
V: TRBV5-6
size: once
J: TRBJ2-3

CDR3: CSAIRNYEQYF
DNA: TGCAGTGCTATCAGGAACTACGAGCAGTACTTC
D: .
V: TRBV20-1
size: few
J: TRBJ2-7

CDR3: CASSQDIGGGYGYTF
DNA: TGTGCCAGCAGCCAAGATATCGGCGGCGGGTATGGCTACACCTTC
D: .
V: TRBV4-2
size: .
J: TRBJ1-2

CDR3: CASSPQSFGNEQFF
DNA: TGTGCCAGCAGTCCCCAGAGTTTTGGGAATGAGCAGTTCTTC
D: .
V: TRBV12-3/TRBV12-4
size: .
J: TRBJ2-1

CDR3: CSARDWAPGQLSYEQYF
DNA: TGCAGTGCTAGAGATTGGGCTCCGGGACAGCTTAGCTACGAGCAGTACTTC
D: TRBD1
V: TRBV20-1
size: .
J: TRBJ2-7

CDR3: CASSPQGLAGGIDTQYF
DNA: TGCGCCAGCAGCCCCCAGGGACTAGCGGGGGGTATAGATACGCAGTATTTT
D: TRBD2
V: TRBV5-1
size: .
J: TRBJ2-3

CDR3: CASSGGISEQYF
DNA: TGTGCCAGCAGTGGGGGCATTTCCGAGCAGTACTTC
D: .
V: TRBV28
size: .
J: TRBJ2-7

CDR3: CATSRDQENTEAFF
DNA: TGTGCCACCAGCAGAGATCAGGAGAACACTGAAGCTTTCTTT
D: .
V: TRBV15
size: .
J: TRBJ1-1

CDR3: CASSGTADEQYF
DNA: TGTGCCAGCAGCGGGACTGCGGACGAGCAGTACTTC
D: .
V: TRBV7-9
size: few
J: TRBJ2-7

CDR3: CASSLAGNHQPQHF
DNA: TGTGCCAGCAGCTTAGCAGGTAACCATCAGCCCCAGCATTTT
D: .
V: TRBV7-9
size: many
J: TRBJ1-5

CDR3: CASSQDTGNEQFF
DNA: TGTGCCAGCAGCCAAGACACCGGGAATGAGCAGTTCTTC
D: .
V: TRBV3-1
size: once
J: TRBJ2-1

CDR3: CASSYVRGQGEEKLFF
DNA: TGTGCCAGCAGTTACGTTCGTGGACAGGGAGAAGAAAAACTGTTTTTT
D: TRBD1
V: TRBV6-5
size: few
J: TRBJ1-4

CDR3: CASSRGQVHHEQFF
DNA: TGTGCCAGCAGCCGTGGACAGGTTCACCATGAGCAGTTCTTC
D: TRBD1
V: TRBV7-2
size: .
J: TRBJ2-1

CDR3: CSVEDPRHPGGQYF
DNA: TGCAGCGTTGAAGACCCCCGACACCCAGGGGGCCAGTACTTC
D: TRBD1
V: TRBV29-1
size: few
J: TRBJ2-5

CDR3: CASSHHLSPLHF
DNA: TGTGCCAGCAGCCACCATCTTTCACCCCTCCACTTT
D: .
V: TRBV3-1
size: few
J: TRBJ1-6